These 21 T cell receptor beta chains originate from one sample sequenced in a study of PD-L1 blockade in urothelial cancer. Indicated time point: pretreatment peripheral blood. Repertoires were generated with immunoSEQ multiplex PCR, while TCRdb's copy carries only in-frame clones and drops some. The sample holds 50,000 or so clones, approximately 84% seen once. The source was PBMCs, collected around atezolizumab (anti-PD-L1) treatment. The source is a man aged 45-65 years with urothelial cancer.

There are a few counts of this clone. The chain has TRBV6-1 and TRBJ1-2, with D tentatively TRBD1 (6 bases). V lost 5 bases and J 4 bases, leaving 17 bases between the germline ends. The germline gives CDR1 MNHNS, CDR2 SASEGT. This CDR3 comprises 15 residues. CDR3 residues: CASSNRDTKTYGYTF. The CDR3, as DNA: TGTGCCAGCAGTAACCGGGACACTAAAACCTATGGCTACACCTTC.

This clone came up many times. The rearrangement links TRBV9 to TRBJ1-2, with D uncertain. The ends were cut back, 4 bases at V and 5 bases at J, with 9 bases in the middle. There are 12 residues in the CDR3. Germline V lookup: CDR1 SGDLS, CDR2 YYNGEE. Here the CDR3 reads CASSLQAYGYTF. The CDR3 nucleotides are TGTGCCAGCAGCCTCCAGGCGTATGGCTACACCTTC. The complete variable domain, with remaining parts taken from reference TRBV9 and TRBJ1-2, reads DSGVTQTPKHLITATGQRVTLRCSPRSGDLSVYWYQQSLDQGLQFLIQYYNGEERAKGNILERFSAQQFPDLHSELNLSSLELGDSALYFCASSLQAYGYTFGSGTRLTVV.

The chain couples TRBV18 to TRBJ2-1, with D tentatively TRBD1 (5 bases). This CDR3 spans 16 amino acids. The germline CDR1 and CDR2 sequences are KGHSH and LQKENI. V lost 1 base to trimming and J lost 3 bases, with 13 bases between them. The CDR3 sequence: CASSPLGTGDYNEQFF. The CDR3 DNA reads TGTGCCAGCTCACCACTCGGAACAGGCGACTACAATGAGCAGTTCTTC.

This rearrangement joins TRBV27 to TRBJ2-3, with D possibly TRBD1 on 6 matching bases. V was trimmed by 2 bases and J by 2 bases, leaving 14 bases between them. This CDR3 comprises 16 residues. CDR1 is MNHEY and CDR2 is SMNVEV in the germline V gene (reference sequence). The CDR3 sequence: CASSLGAGEYTDTQYF. CDR3 DNA sequence: TGTGCCAGCAGTTTAGGGGCAGGGGAATACACAGATACGCAGTATTTT.

Only one count was recorded for this clone. The V and J genes are TRBV6-1 and TRBJ2-2; D is perhaps TRBD1 (6 bases). CDR3 size: 17 residues. Per germline, CDR1 MNHNS and CDR2 SASEGT. V lost 0 bases and J lost 2, with 13 bases in between. CDR3 in DNA: TGTGCCAGCAGTGAAGCGGTCCTAGGGGGTAACACCGGGGAGCTGTTTTTT. Encoded protein: CASSEAVLGGNTGELFF.

The CDR3 region has the DNA TGTGCCAGCAGTGACTCTAGCGGGCCTAGCGTTGAGCAGTTCTTC. This codes for CASSDSSGPSVEQFF. This rearrangement joins TRBV2 to TRBJ2-1; 8 bases line up with TRBD2. The CDR3 has 15 amino acids. The ends lost 3 bases at V and 9 bases at J; junction bases unmatched: 10. Per germline, CDR1 SNHLY and CDR2 FYNNEI.

The chain combines TRBV19 with TRBJ2-5, with TRBD2 matching 9 bases. Trimming at V came to 10 bases and at J to 5 bases, leaving 14 bases not matched to a gene. Germline CDR1 and CDR2: LNHDA and SQIVND (reference sequence). The CDR3 has 15 amino acids. The CDR3 sequence: CATTNVAGARETQYF. CDR3 sequence (DNA): TGTGCCACCACAAACGTAGCGGGAGCGCGGGAGACCCAGTACTTC.

This clone was counted a single time. The chain employs TRBV14 and TRBJ2-5; D possibly corresponds to TRBD1 (5 bases). In germline, CDR1 is SGHDN, CDR2 FVKESK. V lost 1 base and J 5 bases, leaving 14 bases between the germline ends. The CDR3 contains 15 residues. CDR3 sequence: CASSQVGRGSETQYF. CDR3 coding DNA: TGTGCCAGCAGCCAAGTGGGAAGGGGCTCTGAGACCCAGTACTTC.

In its sample, this clone was seen once. The V gene is TRBV29-1, the J gene TRBJ2-3; 9 bases fit TRBD1. There are 14 residues in the CDR3. The trim removed 2 bases at V and 5 bases at J, leaving 5 bases unmatched. Per germline, CDR1 SQVTM and CDR2 ANQGSEA. This chain's CDR3 is CSVEPTGGRDTQYF. As DNA, the CDR3 is TGCAGCGTTGAACCGACAGGGGGACGAGATACGCAGTATTTT.

The V call is TRBV4-3, the J call TRBJ2-2; D uncertain. There are 12 residues in the CDR3. The germline V gene encodes CDR1 LGHNA and CDR2 YSLEER. V lost 4 bases to trimming and J lost 9 bases, with 9 bases between them. CDR3: CASSRNGRELFF. DNA of the CDR3: TGCGCCAGCAGCCGCAATGGCCGGGAGCTGTTTTTT.

V gene TRBV11-3 combines with J gene TRBJ2-3; D not resolved. Trimming stripped 1 base from V and 6 bases from J, with 11 bases between. The CDR3 contains 14 residues. Germline assignment: CDR1 SGHNT and CDR2 YENEEA. The CDR3 nucleotides are TGTGCCAGCAGCTTAGCTGGGCTCCGGGATACGCAGTATTTT. As protein: CASSLAGLRDTQYF.

The rearrangement links TRBV19 to TRBJ2-1, with 7 nucleotides matching TRBD2. Germline V lookup: CDR1 LNHDA, CDR2 SQIVND (reference sequence). V was pared by 6 bases and J by 9 bases, with 14 bases of the junction left unmatched. The CDR3 runs to 15 residues. CDR3 DNA sequence: TGTGCCAGTAGCTCAGGAGGGAGGGCCTTGGGTGAGCAGTTCTTC. Protein product: CASSSGGRALGEQFF.

The CDR3 here is CAWGGGASQPQHF. CDR3 DNA: TGTGCCTGGGGCGGGGGGGCGAGTCAGCCCCAGCATTTT. The gene calls are TRBV30 and TRBJ1-5; perhaps TRBD1 as D (6 bases). The length of the CDR3 is 13 residues. V was shortened by 5 bases and J by 6 bases, with 14 bases between the two germline ends. Germline assignment: CDR1 GTSNPN and CDR2 SVGIG (reference sequence).

The V call is TRBV28, the J call TRBJ2-7, with 10 nucleotides matching TRBD2. Trimming cost V 1 base and J 2 bases; bases outside gene matches: 5. This CDR3 comprises 16 residues. Germline loops: CDR1 MDHEN, CDR2 SYDVKM. CDR3 bases: TGTGCCAGCAGTTTATATTGGCTAGCGGGAGCCTACGAGCAGTACTTC. Translated, it gives CASSLYWLAGAYEQYF.

The CDR3 nucleotides read TGTGCCAGCAGTTCTCCAGGGTTGGGAAATGAGCAGTTCTTC. Amino acids: CASSSPGLGNEQFF. V usage is TRBV6-5 and J usage is TRBJ2-1; D perhaps matches TRBD1 (5 bases). The germline V gene has CDR1 MNHEY and CDR2 SVGAGI. With 4 bases removed from V and 7 bases from J, the gap between germline ends came to 14 bases. The CDR3 loop spans 14 amino acids.

The chain is built from TRBV11-2 and TRBJ2-7; D may be TRBD2 (5 bases). This CDR3 has 13 residues. The germline V and J ends were trimmed by 5 bases and 6 bases, with 14 bases remaining between them. Germline CDR1 and CDR2: SGHAT and FQNNGV. The CDR3 is CASSPEGRGEQYF. The CDR3 DNA reads TGTGCCAGCAGCCCCGAGGGTAGAGGCGAGCAGTACTTC.

The chain has TRBV4-3 and TRBJ2-1, with 11 positions matching TRBD2. V lost 0 bases to trimming and J lost 13 bases; unmatched junction nucleotides: 8. The germline CDR1 and CDR2 sequences are LGHNA and YSLEER. This CDR3 is built from 15 residues. CDR3 sequence (DNA): TGCGCCAGCAGCCAAGATATCCTAGCGGGAGGCCGCCAGTTCTTC. It codes for CASSQDILAGGRQFF.

This rearrangement joins TRBV7-9 to TRBJ2-7, with TRBD2 matching over 12 bases. The J segment lost 0 bases and the V segment lost 5 bases, leaving 2 bases of the junction unmatched. The CDR3 sequence is 15 residues long. The germline gives CDR1 SEHNR, CDR2 FQNEAQ (reference sequence). The CDR3 nucleotides are TGTGCCAGCAGCGCACTAGCGGGGGGCTCCTACGAGCAGTACTTC. This encodes CASSALAGGSYEQYF.

The CDR3 spells CASSQGTGVAIPKNIQYF. The CDR3 nucleotides are TGCGCCAGCAGCCAGGGGACAGGGGTGGCCATCCCCAAAAACATTCAGTACTTC. This sequence joins TRBV4-3 and TRBJ2-4, with 10 bases lining up with TRBD1. Germline-derived CDR1 and CDR2 are LGHNA and YSLEER. The CDR3 covers 18 residues. With 3 bases clipped from V and 2 bases from J, the junction kept 10 bases outside the gene matches.

This chain links TRBV10-3 with TRBJ1-3; maybe TRBD1 (5 bases). This CDR3 comprises 14 residues. Trimming took off 2 bases at V and 1 base at J, with 6 bases between the two ends. CDR1 is ENHRY and CDR2 is SYGVKD in the germline V gene. CDR3 nucleotide sequence: TGTGCCATCAGTGAGGACAGATCTGGAAACACCATATATTTT. Its protein product is CAISEDRSGNTIYF.

CDR3 DNA sequence: TGTGCCAGTAGTACCCCGACTAGCGGGTGGGCAGATACGCAGTATTTT. Translation gives CASSTPTSGWADTQYF. V and J are TRBV19 and TRBJ2-3, with 10 bases aligning to TRBD2. There are 16 residues in the CDR3. Per the germline V gene, CDR1 is LNHDA and CDR2 is SQIVND (reference sequence). V dropped 4 bases and J dropped 4; count of bases not matched to a gene: 8.